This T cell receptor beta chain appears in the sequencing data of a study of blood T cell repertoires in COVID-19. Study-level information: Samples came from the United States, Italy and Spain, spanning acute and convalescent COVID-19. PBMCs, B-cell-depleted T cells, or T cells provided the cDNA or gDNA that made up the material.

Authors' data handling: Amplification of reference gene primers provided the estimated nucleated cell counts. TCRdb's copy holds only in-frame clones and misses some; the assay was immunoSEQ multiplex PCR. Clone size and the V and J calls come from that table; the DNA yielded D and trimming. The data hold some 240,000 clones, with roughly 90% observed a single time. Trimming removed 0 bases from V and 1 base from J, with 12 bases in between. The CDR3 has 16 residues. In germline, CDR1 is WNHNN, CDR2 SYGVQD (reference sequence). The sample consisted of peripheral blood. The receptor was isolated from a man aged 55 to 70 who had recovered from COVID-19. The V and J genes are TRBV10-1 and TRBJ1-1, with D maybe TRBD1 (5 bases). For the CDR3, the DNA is TGCGCCAGCAGTGAGTCGGGGCCGGGAGGGAACACTGAAGCTTTCTTT. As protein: CASSESGPGGNTEAFF.